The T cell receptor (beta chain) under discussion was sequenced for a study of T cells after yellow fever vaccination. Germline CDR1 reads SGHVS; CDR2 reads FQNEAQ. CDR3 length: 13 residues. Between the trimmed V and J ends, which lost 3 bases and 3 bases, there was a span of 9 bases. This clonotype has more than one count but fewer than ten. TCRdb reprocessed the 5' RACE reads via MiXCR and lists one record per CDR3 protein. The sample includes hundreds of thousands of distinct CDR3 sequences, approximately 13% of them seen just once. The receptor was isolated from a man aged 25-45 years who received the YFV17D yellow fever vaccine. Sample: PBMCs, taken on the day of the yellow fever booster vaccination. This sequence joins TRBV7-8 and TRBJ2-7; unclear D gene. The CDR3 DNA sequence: TGTGCCAGCAGCTTCAGGTCGAACTACGAGCAGTACTTC. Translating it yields CASSFRSNYEQYF. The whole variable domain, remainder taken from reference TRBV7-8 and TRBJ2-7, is GAGVSQSPRYKVAKRGQDVALRCDPISGHVSLFWYQQALGQGPEFLTYFQNEAQLDKSGLPSDRFFAERPEGSVSTLKIQRTQQEDSAVYLCASSFRSNYEQYFGPGTRLTVT.